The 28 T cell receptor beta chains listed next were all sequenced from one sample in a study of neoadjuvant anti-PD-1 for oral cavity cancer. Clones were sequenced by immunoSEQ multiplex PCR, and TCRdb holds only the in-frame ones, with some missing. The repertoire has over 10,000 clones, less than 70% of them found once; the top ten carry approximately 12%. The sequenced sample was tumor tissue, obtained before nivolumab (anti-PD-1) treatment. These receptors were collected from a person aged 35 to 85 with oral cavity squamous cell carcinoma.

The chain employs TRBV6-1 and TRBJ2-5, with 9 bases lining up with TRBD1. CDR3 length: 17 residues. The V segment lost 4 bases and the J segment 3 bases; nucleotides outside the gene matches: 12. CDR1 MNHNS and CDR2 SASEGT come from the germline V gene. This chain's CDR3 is CASSGLRDRVEKETQYF. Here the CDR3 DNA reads TGTGCCAGCAGTGGACTCCGGGACAGGGTAGAGAAAGAGACCCAGTACTTC.

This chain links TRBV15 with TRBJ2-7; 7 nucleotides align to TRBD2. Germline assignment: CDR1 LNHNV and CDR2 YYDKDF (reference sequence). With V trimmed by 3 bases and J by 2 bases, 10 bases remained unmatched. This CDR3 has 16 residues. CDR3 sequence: CATSSLTSATTYEQYF. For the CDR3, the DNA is TGTGCCACCAGCAGTCTCACTAGCGCTACTACCTACGAGCAGTACTTC.

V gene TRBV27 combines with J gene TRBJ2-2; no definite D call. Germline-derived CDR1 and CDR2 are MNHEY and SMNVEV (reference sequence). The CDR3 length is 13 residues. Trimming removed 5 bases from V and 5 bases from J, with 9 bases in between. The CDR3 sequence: CASSAVLTGELFF. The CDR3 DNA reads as TGTGCCAGCAGTGCGGTTCTAACCGGGGAGCTGTTTTTT.

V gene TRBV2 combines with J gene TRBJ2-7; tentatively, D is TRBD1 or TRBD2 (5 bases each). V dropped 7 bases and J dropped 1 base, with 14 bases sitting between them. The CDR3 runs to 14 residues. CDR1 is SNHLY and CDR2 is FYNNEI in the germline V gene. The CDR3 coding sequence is TGTGCCAGCACCCTGGGGACGATTTCCTACGAGCAGTACTTC. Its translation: CASTLGTISYEQYF.

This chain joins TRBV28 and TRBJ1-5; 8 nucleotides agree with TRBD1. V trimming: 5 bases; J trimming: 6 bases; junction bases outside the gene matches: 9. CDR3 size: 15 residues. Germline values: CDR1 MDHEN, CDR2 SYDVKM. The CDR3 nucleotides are TGTGCCAGCAGTCTCGCAGGGGGCGCGGGTCAGCCCCAGCATTTT. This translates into CASSLAGGAGQPQHF.

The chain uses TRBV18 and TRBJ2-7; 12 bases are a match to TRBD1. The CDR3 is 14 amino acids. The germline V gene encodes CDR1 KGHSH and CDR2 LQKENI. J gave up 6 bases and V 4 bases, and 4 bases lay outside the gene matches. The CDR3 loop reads CASSRDRGLPEQYF. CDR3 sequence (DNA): TGTGCCAGCTCACGGGACAGGGGGCTTCCCGAGCAGTACTTC.

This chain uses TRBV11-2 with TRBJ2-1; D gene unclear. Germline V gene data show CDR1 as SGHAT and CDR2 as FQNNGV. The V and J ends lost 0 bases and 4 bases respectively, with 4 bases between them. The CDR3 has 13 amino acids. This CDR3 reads CASSLEQYNEQFF. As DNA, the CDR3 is TGTGCCAGCAGCTTAGAACAATACAATGAGCAGTTCTTC.

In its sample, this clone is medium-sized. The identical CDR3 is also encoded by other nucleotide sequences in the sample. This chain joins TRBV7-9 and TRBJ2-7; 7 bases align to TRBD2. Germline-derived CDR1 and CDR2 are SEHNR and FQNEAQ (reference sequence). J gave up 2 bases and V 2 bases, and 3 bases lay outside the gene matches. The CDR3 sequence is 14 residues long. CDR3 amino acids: CASSLRDYTYEQYF. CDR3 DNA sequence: TGTGCCAGCAGCTTAAGGGACTATACCTACGAGCAGTACTTC. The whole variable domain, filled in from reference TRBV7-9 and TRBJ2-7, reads DTGVSQNPRHKITKRGQNVTFRCDPISEHNRLYWYRQTLGQGPEFLTYFQNEAQLEKSRLLSDRFSAERPKGSFSTLEIQRTEQGDSAMYLCASSLRDYTYEQYFGPGTRLTVT.

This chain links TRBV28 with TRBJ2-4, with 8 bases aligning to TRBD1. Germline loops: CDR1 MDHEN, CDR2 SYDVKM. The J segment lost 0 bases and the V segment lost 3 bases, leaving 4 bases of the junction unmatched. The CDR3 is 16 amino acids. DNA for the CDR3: TGTGCCAGCAGTTTCGGACAGGGCCTAGCCAAAAACATTCAGTACTTC. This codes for CASSFGQGLAKNIQYF.

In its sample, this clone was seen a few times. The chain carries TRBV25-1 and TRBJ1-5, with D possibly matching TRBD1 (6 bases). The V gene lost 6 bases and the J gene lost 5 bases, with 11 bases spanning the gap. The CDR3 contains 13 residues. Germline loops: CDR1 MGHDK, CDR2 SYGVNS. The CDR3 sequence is CASSKQGDQPQHF. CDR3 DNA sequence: TGTGCCAGCAGCAAACAGGGCGATCAGCCCCAGCATTTT.

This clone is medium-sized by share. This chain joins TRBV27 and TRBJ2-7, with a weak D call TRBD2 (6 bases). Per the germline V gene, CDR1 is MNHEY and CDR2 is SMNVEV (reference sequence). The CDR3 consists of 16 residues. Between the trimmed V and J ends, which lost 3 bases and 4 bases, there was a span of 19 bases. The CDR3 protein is CASSFRAGGAGYEQYF. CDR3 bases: TGTGCCAGCAGTTTTAGAGCGGGCGGTGCAGGGTACGAGCAGTACTTC.

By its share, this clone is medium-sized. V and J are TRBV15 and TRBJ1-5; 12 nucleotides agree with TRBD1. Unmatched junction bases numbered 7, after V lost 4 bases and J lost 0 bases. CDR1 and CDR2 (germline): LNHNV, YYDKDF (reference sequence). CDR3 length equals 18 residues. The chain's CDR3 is CATSNRDRGLNSNQPQHF. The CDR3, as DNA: TGTGCCACCAGCAACCGGGACAGGGGGCTTAATAGCAATCAGCCCCAGCATTTT.

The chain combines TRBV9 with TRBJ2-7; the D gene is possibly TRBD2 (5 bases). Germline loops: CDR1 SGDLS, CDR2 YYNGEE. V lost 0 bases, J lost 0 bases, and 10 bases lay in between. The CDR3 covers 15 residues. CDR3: CASSVDGISSYEQYF. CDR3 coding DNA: TGTGCCAGCAGCGTAGACGGGATCAGCTCCTACGAGCAGTACTTC.

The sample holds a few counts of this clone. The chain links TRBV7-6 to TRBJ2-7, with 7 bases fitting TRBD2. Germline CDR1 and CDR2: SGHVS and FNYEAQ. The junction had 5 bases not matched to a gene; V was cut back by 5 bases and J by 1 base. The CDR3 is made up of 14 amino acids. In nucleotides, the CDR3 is TGTGCCAGCAGCGACCGGGACTATTCCTACGAGCAGTACTTC. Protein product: CASSDRDYSYEQYF.

The CDR3 bases are TGTGCCAGCAGCCCAGACGGAGGAGAAGCTTTCTTT. Translation: CASSPDGGEAFF. The chain is built from TRBV7-8 and TRBJ1-1, with D uncertain. Germline CDR1 is SGHVS and CDR2 is FQNEAQ. The germline V and J ends were trimmed by 5 bases and 8 bases, with 12 bases remaining between them. The CDR3 runs 12 residues.

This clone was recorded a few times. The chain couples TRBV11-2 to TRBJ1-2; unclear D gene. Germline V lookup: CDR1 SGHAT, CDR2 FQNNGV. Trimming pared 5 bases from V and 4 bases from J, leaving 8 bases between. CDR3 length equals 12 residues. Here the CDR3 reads CASSPQSYGYTF. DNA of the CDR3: TGTGCCAGCAGCCCCCAGAGCTATGGCTACACCTTC.

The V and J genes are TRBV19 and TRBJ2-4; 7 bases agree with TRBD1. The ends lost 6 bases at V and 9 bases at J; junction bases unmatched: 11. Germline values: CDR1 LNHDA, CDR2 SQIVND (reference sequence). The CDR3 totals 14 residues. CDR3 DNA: TGTGCCAGTAGCCGTGGAACAGGGGACGGCATTCAGTACTTC. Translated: CASSRGTGDGIQYF.

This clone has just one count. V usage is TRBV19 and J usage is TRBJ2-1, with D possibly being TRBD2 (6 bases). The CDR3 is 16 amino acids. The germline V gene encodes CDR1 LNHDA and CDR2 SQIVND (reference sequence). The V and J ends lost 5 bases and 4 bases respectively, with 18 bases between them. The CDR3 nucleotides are TGTGCCAGTAGTTATTGGCGGGGCCCGTTATACAATGAGCAGTTCTTC. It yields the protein CASSYWRGPLYNEQFF.

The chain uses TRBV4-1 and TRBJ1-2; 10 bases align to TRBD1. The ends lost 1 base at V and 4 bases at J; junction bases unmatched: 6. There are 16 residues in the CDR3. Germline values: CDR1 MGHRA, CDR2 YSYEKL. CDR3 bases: TGCGCCAGCAGCCAAGTCCCGGGACAGGGGTTCTATGGCTACACCTTC. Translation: CASSQVPGQGFYGYTF.

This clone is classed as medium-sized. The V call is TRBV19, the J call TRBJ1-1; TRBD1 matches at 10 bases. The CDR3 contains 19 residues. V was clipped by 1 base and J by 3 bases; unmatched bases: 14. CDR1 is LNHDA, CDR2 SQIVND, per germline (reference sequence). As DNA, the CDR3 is TGTGCCAGTAGTATAGCCCCCTCGGGACAGGGGCGAACGGACACTGAAGCTTTCTTT. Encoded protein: CASSIAPSGQGRTDTEAFF.

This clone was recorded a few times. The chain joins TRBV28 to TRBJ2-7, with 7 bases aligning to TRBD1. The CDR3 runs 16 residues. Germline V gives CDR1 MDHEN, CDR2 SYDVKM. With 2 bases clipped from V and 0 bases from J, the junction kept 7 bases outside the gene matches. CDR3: CASSLVTGVLSYEQYF. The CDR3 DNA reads TGTGCCAGCAGTTTAGTTACAGGGGTACTCTCCTACGAGCAGTACTTC.

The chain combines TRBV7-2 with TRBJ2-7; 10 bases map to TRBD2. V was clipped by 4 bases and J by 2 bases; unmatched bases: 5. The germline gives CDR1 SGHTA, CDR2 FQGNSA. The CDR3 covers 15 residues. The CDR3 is CASSSGLAITYEQYF. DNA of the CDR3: TGTGCCAGCAGCTCGGGACTAGCGATTACCTACGAGCAGTACTTC.

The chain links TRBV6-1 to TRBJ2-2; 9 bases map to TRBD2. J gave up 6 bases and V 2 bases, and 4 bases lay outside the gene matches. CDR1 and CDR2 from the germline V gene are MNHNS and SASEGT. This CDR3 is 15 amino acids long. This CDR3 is CASSELAGWPGELFF. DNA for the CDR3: TGTGCCAGCAGTGAACTAGCGGGATGGCCCGGGGAGCTGTTTTTT.

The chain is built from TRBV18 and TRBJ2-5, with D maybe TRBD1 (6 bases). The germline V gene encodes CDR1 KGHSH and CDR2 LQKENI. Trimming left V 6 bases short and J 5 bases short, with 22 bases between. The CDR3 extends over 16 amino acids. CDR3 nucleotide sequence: TGTGCCAGCTCCCCAGAGTCGGGACATTTAGTGGAGACCCAGTACTTC. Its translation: CASSPESGHLVETQYF.

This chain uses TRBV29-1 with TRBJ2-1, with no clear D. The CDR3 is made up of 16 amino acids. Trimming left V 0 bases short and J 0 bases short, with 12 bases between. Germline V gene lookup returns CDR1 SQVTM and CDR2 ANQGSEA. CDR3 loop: CSVEDQSRRSYNEQFF. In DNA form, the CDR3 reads TGCAGCGTTGAAGATCAGAGCCGACGCTCCTACAATGAGCAGTTCTTC.

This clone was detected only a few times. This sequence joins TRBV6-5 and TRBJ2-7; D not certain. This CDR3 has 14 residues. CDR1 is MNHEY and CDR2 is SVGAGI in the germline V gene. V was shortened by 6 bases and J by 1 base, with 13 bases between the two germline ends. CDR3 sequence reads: CASSRFGFSYEQYF. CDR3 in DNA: TGTGCCAGCAGCCGCTTTGGCTTTTCCTACGAGCAGTACTTC.

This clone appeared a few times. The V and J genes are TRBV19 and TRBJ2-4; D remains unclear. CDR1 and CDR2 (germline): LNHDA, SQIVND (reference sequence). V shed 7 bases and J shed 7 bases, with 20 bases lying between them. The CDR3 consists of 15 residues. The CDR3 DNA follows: TGTGCCAGTAACCCTTCGGTGAAGGTGGGGAACATTCAGTACTTC. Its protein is CASNPSVKVGNIQYF.

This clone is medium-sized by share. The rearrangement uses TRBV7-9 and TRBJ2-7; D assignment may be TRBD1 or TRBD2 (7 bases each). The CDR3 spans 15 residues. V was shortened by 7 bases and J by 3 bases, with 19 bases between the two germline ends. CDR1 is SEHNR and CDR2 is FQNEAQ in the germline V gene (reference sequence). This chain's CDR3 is CASTRGGPSGYEQYF. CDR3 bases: TGTGCCAGCACCAGGGGGGGTCCCTCCGGCTACGAGCAGTACTTC.